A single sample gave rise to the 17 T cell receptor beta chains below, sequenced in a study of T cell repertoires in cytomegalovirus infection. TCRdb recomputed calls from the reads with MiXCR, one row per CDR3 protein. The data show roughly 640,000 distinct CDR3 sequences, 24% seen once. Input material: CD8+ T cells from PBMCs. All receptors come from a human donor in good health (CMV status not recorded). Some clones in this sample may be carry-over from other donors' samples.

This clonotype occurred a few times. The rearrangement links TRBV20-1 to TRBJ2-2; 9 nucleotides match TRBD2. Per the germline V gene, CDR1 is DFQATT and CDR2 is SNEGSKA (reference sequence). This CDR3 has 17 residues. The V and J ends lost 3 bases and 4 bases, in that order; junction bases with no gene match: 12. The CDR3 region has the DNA TGCAGTGCTAGGGAACTAGCGGGTGAGGGATTCACCGGGGAGCTGTTTTTT. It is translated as CSARELAGEGFTGELFF.

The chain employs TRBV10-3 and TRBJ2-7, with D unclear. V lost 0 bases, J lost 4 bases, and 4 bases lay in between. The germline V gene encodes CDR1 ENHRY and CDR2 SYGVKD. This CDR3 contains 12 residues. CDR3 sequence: CAISESPYEQYV. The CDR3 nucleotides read TGTGCCATCAGTGAGTCCCCTTACGAGCAGTACGTC.

Written as DNA, the CDR3 is TGTGCCATCAGTGAAAGGGGCTCCGGAAGTGCTAATTCACCCCTCCACTTT. It yields the protein CAISERGSGSANSPLHF. The J gene is TRBJ1-6, the V gene TRBV10-3; D possibly corresponds to TRBD1 (5 bases). Germline V gives CDR1 ENHRY, CDR2 SYGVKD. The CDR3 has 17 amino acids. V gave up 3 bases and J gave up 6 bases, with 18 bases separating them.

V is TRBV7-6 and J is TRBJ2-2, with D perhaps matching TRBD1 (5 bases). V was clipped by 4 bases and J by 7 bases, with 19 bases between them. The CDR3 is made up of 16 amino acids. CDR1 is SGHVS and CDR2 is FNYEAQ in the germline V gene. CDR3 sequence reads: CASSSWGDAFDGELFF. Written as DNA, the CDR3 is TGTGCCAGCAGCTCCTGGGGCGACGCCTTCGACGGGGAGCTGTTTTTT. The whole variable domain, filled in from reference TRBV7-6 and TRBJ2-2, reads GAGVSQSPRYKVTKRGQDVALRCDPISGHVSLYWYRQALGQGPEFLTYFNYEAQQDKSGLPNDRFSAERPEGSISTLTIQRTEQRDSAMYRCASSSWGDAFDGELFFGEGSRLTVL.

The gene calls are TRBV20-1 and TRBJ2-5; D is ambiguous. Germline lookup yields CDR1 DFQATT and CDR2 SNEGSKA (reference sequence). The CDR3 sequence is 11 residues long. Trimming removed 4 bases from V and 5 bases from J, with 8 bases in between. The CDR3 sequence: CSANPDETQYF. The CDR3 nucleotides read TGCAGTGCTAACCCCGACGAGACCCAGTACTTC.

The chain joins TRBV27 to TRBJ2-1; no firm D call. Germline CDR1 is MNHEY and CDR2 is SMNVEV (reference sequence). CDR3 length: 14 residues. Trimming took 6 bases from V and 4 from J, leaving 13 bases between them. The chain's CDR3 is CASSTRPRYNEQFF. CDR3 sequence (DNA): TGTGCCAGCAGCACCCGGCCGCGGTACAATGAGCAGTTCTTC.

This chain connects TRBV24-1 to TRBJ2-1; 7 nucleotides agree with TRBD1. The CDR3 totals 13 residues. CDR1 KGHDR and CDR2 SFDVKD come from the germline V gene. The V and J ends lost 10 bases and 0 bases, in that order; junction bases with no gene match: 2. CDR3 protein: CATGDSSYNEQFF. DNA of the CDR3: TGTGCCACAGGGGACAGCTCCTACAATGAGCAGTTCTTC.

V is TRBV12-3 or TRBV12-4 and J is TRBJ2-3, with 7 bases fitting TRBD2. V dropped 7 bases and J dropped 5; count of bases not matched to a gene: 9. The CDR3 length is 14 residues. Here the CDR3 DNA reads TGTGCCAGCAAGCGGACTAGTCAAGTAGATACGCAGTATTTT. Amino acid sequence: CASKRTSQVDTQYF.

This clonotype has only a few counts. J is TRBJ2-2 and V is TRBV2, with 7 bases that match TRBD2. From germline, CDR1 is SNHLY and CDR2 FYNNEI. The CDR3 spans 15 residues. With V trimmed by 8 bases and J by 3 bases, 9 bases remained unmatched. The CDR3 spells CASLNPGGDTGELFF. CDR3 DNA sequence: TGTGCCAGCCTGAACCCGGGAGGAGACACCGGGGAGCTGTTTTTT.

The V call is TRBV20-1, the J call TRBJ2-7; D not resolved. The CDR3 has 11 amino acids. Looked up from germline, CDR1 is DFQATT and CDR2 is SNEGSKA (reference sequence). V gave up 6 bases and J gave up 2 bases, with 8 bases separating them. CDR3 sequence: CSAWAAYEQYF. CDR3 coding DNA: TGCAGTGCCTGGGCAGCCTACGAGCAGTACTTC.

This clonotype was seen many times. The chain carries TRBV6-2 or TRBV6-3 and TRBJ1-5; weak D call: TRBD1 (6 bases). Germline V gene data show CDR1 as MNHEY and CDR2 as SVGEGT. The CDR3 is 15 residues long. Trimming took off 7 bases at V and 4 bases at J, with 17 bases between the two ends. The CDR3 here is CASTAVGAGNQPQHF. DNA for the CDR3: TGTGCCAGCACCGCCGTGGGGGCTGGGAATCAGCCCCAGCATTTT.

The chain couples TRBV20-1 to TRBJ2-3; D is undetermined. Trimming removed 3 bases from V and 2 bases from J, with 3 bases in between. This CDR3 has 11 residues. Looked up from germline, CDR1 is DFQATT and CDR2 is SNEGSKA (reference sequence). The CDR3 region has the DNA TGCAGTGCTAGGACCACAGATACGCAGTATTTT. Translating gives CSARTTDTQYF.

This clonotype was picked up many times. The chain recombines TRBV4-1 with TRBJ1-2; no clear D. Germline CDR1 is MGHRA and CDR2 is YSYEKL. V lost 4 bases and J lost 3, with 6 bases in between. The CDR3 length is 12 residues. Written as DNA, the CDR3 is TGCGCCAGCAGCCGAGACTACTATGGCTACACCTTC. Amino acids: CASSRDYYGYTF.

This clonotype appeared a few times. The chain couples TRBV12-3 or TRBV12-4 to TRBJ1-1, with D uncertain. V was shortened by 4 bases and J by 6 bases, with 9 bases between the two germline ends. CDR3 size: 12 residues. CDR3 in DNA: TGTGCCAGCAGTTACGCCGGCCCTGAAGCTTTCTTT. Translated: CASSYAGPEAFF.

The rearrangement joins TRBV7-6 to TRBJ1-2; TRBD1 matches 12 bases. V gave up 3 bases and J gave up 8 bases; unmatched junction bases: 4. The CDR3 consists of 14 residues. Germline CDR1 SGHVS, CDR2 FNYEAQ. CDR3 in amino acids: CASSLGQGAFGYTF. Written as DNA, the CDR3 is TGTGCCAGCAGCTTGGGACAGGGGGCGTTCGGCTACACCTTC.

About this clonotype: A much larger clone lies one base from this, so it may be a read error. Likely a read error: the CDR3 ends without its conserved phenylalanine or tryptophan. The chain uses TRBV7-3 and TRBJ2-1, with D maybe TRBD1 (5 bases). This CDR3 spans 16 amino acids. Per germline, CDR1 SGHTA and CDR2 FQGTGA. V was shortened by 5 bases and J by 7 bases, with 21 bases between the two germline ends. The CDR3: CASSPTSLGPRNEQFS. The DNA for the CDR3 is TGTGCCAGCAGCCCGACCTCTCTGGGGCCAAGAAATGAGCAGTTCTCC.

The CDR3 DNA is TGTGCCAGCAGTCATAGCGGGGGCCTCGAGCAGTACGTC. Translated, it gives CASSHSGGLEQYV. The chain is built from TRBV6-5 and TRBJ2-7, with TRBD2 matching over 9 bases. V dropped 5 bases and J dropped 6; count of bases not matched to a gene: 5. Looked up from germline, CDR1 is MNHEY and CDR2 is SVGAGI. CDR3 length: 13 residues.